These 32 T cell receptor beta chains were all obtained from the same sample, sequenced in a study of cytomegalovirus exposure and HLA in healthy donors (dated by TCRdb to the late 2010s). Library method: the immunoSEQ multiplex PCR assay. For the multiplex PCR, a mixture combining 60 forward primers for TCR Vbeta segments and 13 reverse primers for TCR Jbeta segments was used. As stored in TCRdb, this immuneACCESS dataset retains in-frame rearrangements with V and J assigned. A fraction of the clones does not appear; measured against another copy, unresolved V genes explain less than half of the discrepancy, and the remainder lacks a known reason. The sample profile shows tens of thousands of clones; around 58% of them were found once. 4.5% to 6% of the sample goes to the ten largest clones. The sequenced material came from PBMCs. The source is a man aged 25-45 years in good health and CMV-seropositive.

The chain links TRBV21-1 to TRBJ2-7; TRBD1 is the table's D call, not checked against the DNA. TRBV21-1 is shown as a pseudogene. This CDR3 has 15 amino acids. The CDR3 here is CASSHLQSRVGEQYF. CDR3 nucleotides: TGTGCCAGCAGTCACCTACAGAGCAGGGTCGGAGAGCAGTACTTC.

The chain employs TRBV4-3 and TRBJ2-3; no clear D. Germline-derived CDR1 and CDR2 are LGHNA and YSLEER. With 0 bases removed from V and 1 base from J, the gap between germline ends came to 2 bases. The CDR3 contains 13 residues. CDR3 in amino acids: CASSQDGTDTQYF. In nucleotides, the CDR3 is TGCGCCAGCAGCCAAGACGGCACAGATACGCAGTATTTT.

The chain uses TRBV7-6 and TRBJ2-7, with 9 nucleotides matching TRBD2. V shed 4 bases and J 0 bases; nucleotides not matched to a gene: 4. The CDR3 spans 15 residues. Germline V CDR1 and CDR2: SGHVS, FNYEAQ. The CDR3 reads CASSYSGGSSYEQYF. The CDR3 nucleotides read TGTGCCAGCAGCTATAGCGGGGGAAGCTCCTACGAGCAGTACTTC.

This rearrangement joins TRBV6-1 to TRBJ1-1; possibly TRBD1 for D (5 bases). Germline CDR1 reads MNHNS; CDR2 reads SASEGT. CDR3 length equals 14 residues. With 3 bases removed from V and 8 bases from J, the gap between germline ends came to 16 bases. In nucleotides, the CDR3 is TGTGCCAGCAGTGATCTTGGACATCTGTTAGAAGCTTTCTTT. It is translated as CASSDLGHLLEAFF.

V is TRBV4-1 and J is TRBJ2-2; 7 nucleotides match TRBD2. Per the germline V gene, CDR1 is MGHRA and CDR2 is YSYEKL. V trimming: 1 base; J trimming: 7 bases; junction bases outside the gene matches: 6. The CDR3 extends over 15 amino acids. The CDR3 spells CASSQVIRGDGELFF. DNA for the CDR3: TGCGCCAGCAGCCAAGTTATCCGGGGGGACGGGGAGCTGTTTTTT.

This clone occurred a few times. The chain is built from TRBV7-2 and TRBJ1-2, with 7 bases lining up with TRBD1. CDR1 is SGHTA, CDR2 FQGNSA, per germline. The J segment lost 8 bases and the V segment lost 4 bases, leaving 4 bases of the junction unmatched. CDR3 length: 12 residues. The CDR3 DNA is TGTGCCAGCAGCTCGACAGGGCGAGGCTACACCTTC. The encoded protein is CASSSTGRGYTF.

This clone has only a few counts. The chain employs TRBV11-2 and TRBJ1-1; 8 nucleotides agree with TRBD1. Trimming at V came to 5 bases and at J to 3 bases, leaving 5 bases not matched to a gene. This CDR3 is built from 14 residues. Germline CDR1 reads SGHAT; CDR2 reads FQNNGV. CDR3 nucleotide sequence: TGTGCCAGCAGCGCAGGGGGCCATTACACTGAAGCTTTCTTT. This codes for CASSAGGHYTEAFF.

There are a few counts of this clone. The rearrangement uses TRBV6-1 and TRBJ2-2; 10 nucleotides agree with TRBD2. CDR1 and CDR2 (germline): MNHNS, SASEGT. CDR3 length: 15 amino acids. V shed 2 bases, J shed 5 bases, and the junction held 2 bases outside the gene matches. CDR3 DNA: TGTGCCAGCAGTGAACCGGGACTAGCGACCGGGGAGCTGTTTTTT. Encoded protein: CASSEPGLATGELFF.

This sequence joins TRBV2 and TRBJ1-2; D is unresolved. The CDR3 sequence is 12 residues long. Germline CDR1 reads SNHLY; CDR2 reads FYNNEI. V lost 11 bases to trimming and J lost 4 bases, with 14 bases between them. CDR3 nucleotide sequence: TGTGCCGCCAGGTGGATTGCCTATGGCTACACCTTC. Translation gives CAARWIAYGYTF. The full variable domain, in which reference TRBV2 and TRBJ1-2 provide the parts outside the CDR3, is EPEVTQTPSHQVTQMGQEVILRCVPISNHLYFYWYRQILGQKVEFLVSFYNNEISEKSEIFDDQFSVERPDGSNFTLKIRSTKLEDSAMYFCAARWIAYGYTFGSGTRLTVV.

The chain couples TRBV4-3 to TRBJ1-3; D call uncertain. CDR1 is LGHNA and CDR2 is YSLEER in the germline V gene. V was pared by 0 bases and J by 0 bases, with 9 bases between. CDR3 size: 16 residues. For the CDR3, the DNA is TGCGCCAGCAGCCAAGATCGCACAATCTCTGGAAACACCATATATTTT. Its translation is CASSQDRTISGNTIYF.

This rearrangement joins TRBV10-1 to TRBJ2-2; TRBD2 matches at 9 bases. V dropped 5 bases and J dropped 4; count of bases not matched to a gene: 14. The length of the CDR3 is 18 residues. The germline gives CDR1 WNHNN, CDR2 SYGVQD (reference sequence). The CDR3 is CASSPGTSPQPTTGELFF. CDR3 coding DNA: TGCGCCAGCAGTCCCGGGACTAGCCCACAACCTACCACCGGGGAGCTGTTTTTT.

The J gene is TRBJ2-7, the V gene TRBV7-6, with 16 positions matching TRBD2. Per germline, CDR1 SGHVS and CDR2 FNYEAQ. V dropped 4 bases and J dropped 7; count of bases not matched to a gene: 10. The CDR3 is 17 residues long. The CDR3 protein is CASSSRMGLAGGEEQYF. DNA of the CDR3: TGTGCCAGCAGCTCACGAATGGGACTAGCGGGGGGGGAGGAGCAGTACTTC.

In this sample, this clone turned up a few times. This rearrangement joins TRBV13 to TRBJ2-7, with D possibly TRBD1 on 6 matching bases. CDR3 length: 17 amino acids. V lost 6 bases and J 5 bases, leaving 26 bases between the germline ends. CDR1 and CDR2 from the germline V gene are PRHDT and FYEKMQ (reference sequence). CDR3 coding DNA: TGTGCCAGCAGTACGCCCACCGAGCCCACAGGGTTGGACGAGCAGTACTTC. It translates to CASSTPTEPTGLDEQYF.

This clone was picked up a small number of times. The V and J genes are TRBV4-2 and TRBJ2-7, with D unclear. This CDR3 is built from 15 residues. V was trimmed by 0 bases and J by 4 bases, leaving 13 bases between them. The germline gives CDR1 LGHNA, CDR2 YNFKEQ. This chain's CDR3 is CASSQDIARYYEQYF. The CDR3, as DNA: TGTGCCAGCAGCCAAGATATCGCGCGCTATTACGAGCAGTACTTC.

This clone was found a few times. The chain joins TRBV2 to TRBJ2-2, with TRBD2 identical over 11 bases. Germline CDR1 and CDR2: SNHLY and FYNNEI. This CDR3 region has 16 residues. V was clipped by 6 bases and J by 1 base; unmatched bases: 4. CDR3 bases: TGTGCCAGCAGACCTAGCGGGGGGCAGAACACCGGGGAGCTGTTTTTT. This translates into CASRPSGGQNTGELFF. The whole variable domain, filled in from reference TRBV2 and TRBJ2-2, reads EPEVTQTPSHQVTQMGQEVILRCVPISNHLYFYWYRQILGQKVEFLVSFYNNEISEKSEIFDDQFSVERPDGSNFTLKIRSTKLEDSAMYFCASRPSGGQNTGELFFGEGSRLTVL.

The rearrangement joins TRBV2 to TRBJ1-2; no clear D. This CDR3 region has 12 residues. Trimming stripped 7 bases from V and 4 bases from J, with 10 bases between. Germline loops: CDR1 SNHLY, CDR2 FYNNEI. The CDR3: CASIAGGYGYTF. DNA of the CDR3: TGTGCCAGCATTGCGGGCGGCTATGGCTACACCTTC.

Of note for this clone: Within the sample, other DNA sequences also encode this same CDR3. The chain links TRBV30 to TRBJ2-7; 7 nucleotides match TRBD1. Trimming took 7 bases from V and 4 from J; bases not matched to a gene: 10. Germline V lookup: CDR1 GTSNPN, CDR2 SVGIG (reference sequence). This CDR3 has 13 residues. CDR3 loop: CAFNRGVGYEQYF. CDR3 sequence (DNA): TGTGCCTTTAACAGGGGAGTTGGGTACGAGCAGTACTTC.

V gene TRBV28 combines with J gene TRBJ1-5; 11 bases match TRBD1. CDR3 length: 15 amino acids. Germline V lookup: CDR1 MDHEN, CDR2 SYDVKM. Trimming cost V 6 bases and J 7 bases; bases outside gene matches: 8. Here the CDR3 reads CASRIGTGGLQPQHF. CDR3 bases: TGTGCCAGCAGGATCGGGACAGGGGGGTTACAGCCCCAGCATTTT. The entire variable domain, with the rest obtained from reference TRBV28 and TRBJ1-5, is as follows: DVKVTQSSRYLVKRTGEKVFLECVQDMDHENMFWYRQDPGLGLRLIYFSYDVKMKEKGDIPEGYSVSREKKERFSLILESASTNQTSMYLCASRIGTGGLQPQHFGDGTRLSIL.

This clone was observed a handful of times. V usage is TRBV7-7 and J usage is TRBJ2-5, with 8 bases that match TRBD1. Germline-derived CDR1 and CDR2 are SSHAT and FNYEAQ (reference sequence). V lost 5 bases, J lost 4 bases, and 3 bases stayed unmatched. The CDR3 loop spans 13 amino acids. CDR3 amino acids: CASSVDRAETQYF. DNA for the CDR3: TGTGCCAGCAGCGTGGACAGGGCAGAGACCCAGTACTTC.

The chain links TRBV7-6 to TRBJ2-1; 10 bases fit TRBD2. After removal of 3 bases from V and 2 bases from J, the junction contained 1 base not matched to a gene. The CDR3 spans 15 residues. The V gene's germline CDR1 is SGHVS and CDR2 FNYEAQ. In DNA, the CDR3 is TGTGCCAGCAGCTTTAGCGGGGGGACCTACAATGAGCAGTTCTTC. As protein: CASSFSGGTYNEQFF.

The chain has TRBV27 and TRBJ2-1; the match to TRBD1 covers 9 bases. V was clipped by 2 bases and J by 0 bases; unmatched bases: 11. The CDR3 contains 19 residues. Germline V gene sequence: CDR1 MNHEY, CDR2 SMNVEV (reference sequence). The CDR3 spells CASSLGTGWTTSSYNEQFF. CDR3 nucleotide sequence: TGTGCCAGCAGTTTAGGGACAGGGTGGACGACAAGCTCCTACAATGAGCAGTTCTTC.

The rearrangement joins TRBV10-1 to TRBJ2-3; TRBD2 is a possible D gene (6 bases). The ends were cut back, 4 bases at V and 2 bases at J, with 10 bases in the middle. The CDR3 totals 14 residues. Germline V gene lookup returns CDR1 WNHNN and CDR2 SYGVQD (reference sequence). The CDR3 DNA is TGCGCCAGCAGTGGGGGACTGTACACAGATACGCAGTATTTT. Amino acids: CASSGGLYTDTQYF.

V and J are TRBV5-1 and TRBJ2-1; TRBD1 aligns across 7 bases. The V segment lost 0 bases and the J segment 3 bases; nucleotides outside the gene matches: 3. The germline CDR1 and CDR2 sequences are SGHRS and YFSETQ. The length of the CDR3 is 15 residues. The CDR3 sequence is CASSLVSGGYNEQFF. DNA for the CDR3: TGCGCCAGCAGCTTGGTTTCAGGGGGCTACAATGAGCAGTTCTTC.

Comment on this clone: An end of the junction does not agree with germline; a read error may underlie this. The V and J genes are TRBV4-1 and TRBJ2-1, with D hard to call. In germline, CDR1 is MGHRA, CDR2 YSYEKL. The CDR3 consists of 14 residues. The chain's CDR3 is CASSHLLSYDEQFF. The CDR3 region has the DNA TGCGCCAGCAGCCACCTTCTATCCTACGATGAGCAGTTCTTC.

The V call is TRBV7-9, the J call TRBJ2-1; 7 nucleotides align to TRBD1. V lost 0 bases and J lost 6; bases outside the gene matches: 2. Per germline, CDR1 SEHNR and CDR2 FQNEAQ (reference sequence). The CDR3 runs 14 residues. The CDR3 here is CASSLAGQPNEQFF. Written as DNA, the CDR3 is TGTGCCAGCAGCTTAGCGGGACAGCCCAATGAGCAGTTCTTC.

This clone has a single count. The chain has TRBV28 and TRBJ2-3; 8 nucleotides align to TRBD2. The CDR3 loop spans 15 amino acids. V was pared by 10 bases and J by 1 base, with 10 bases of the junction left unmatched. The germline gives CDR1 MDHEN, CDR2 SYDVKM. The CDR3 nucleotides read TGTGCCACACAAGCCGGCGGGGGGCGCACAGATACGCAGTATTTT. This sequence encodes CATQAGGGRTDTQYF.

This clone is medium-sized. The rearrangement joins TRBV19 to TRBJ2-7; possible D gene TRBD2, 6 bases. Per germline, CDR1 LNHDA and CDR2 SQIVND (reference sequence). The V gene lost 4 bases and the J gene lost 3 bases, with 16 bases spanning the gap. The CDR3 consists of 15 residues. The CDR3 DNA follows: TGTGCCAGTAGTAGTCCAGCCGGGGGAGGCTACGAGCAGTACTTC. It yields the protein CASSSPAGGGYEQYF.

This chain links TRBV5-1 with TRBJ2-5; a possible D gene is TRBD1 (6 bases). The CDR3 spans 13 residues. V was shortened by 2 bases and J by 5 bases, with 10 bases between the two germline ends. Germline assignment: CDR1 SGHRS and CDR2 YFSETQ. The CDR3 region is CASSFQQGETQYF. The DNA of the CDR3 is TGCGCCAGCAGCTTCCAGCAGGGGGAGACCCAGTACTTC.

The J gene is TRBJ1-6, the V gene TRBV6-1; D perhaps matches TRBD1 (6 bases). This CDR3 comprises 15 residues. V gave up 2 bases and J gave up 6 bases, with 11 bases separating them. Germline V gene lookup returns CDR1 MNHNS and CDR2 SASEGT. The CDR3 DNA reads as TGTGCCAGCAGTGAACTGACAGGCGTTAATTCACCCCTCCACTTT. Translating it yields CASSELTGVNSPLHF.

In its sample, this clone was seen once. This chain's CDR3 is CAGGYGSLGPSYEQYF. CDR3 in DNA: TGTGCCGGGGGGTATGGCTCTCTGGGGCCCTCTTACGAGCAGTACTTC. J is TRBJ2-7 and V is TRBV2; possibly TRBD2 for D (6 bases). V was shortened by 11 bases and J by 4 bases, with 27 bases between the two germline ends. The germline CDR1 and CDR2 sequences are SNHLY and FYNNEI. CDR3 size: 16 residues. Filled out from reference TRBV2 and TRBJ2-7, the complete variable domain reads EPEVTQTPSHQVTQMGQEVILRCVPISNHLYFYWYRQILGQKVEFLVSFYNNEISEKSEIFDDQFSVERPDGSNFTLKIRSTKLEDSAMYFCAGGYGSLGPSYEQYFGPGTRLTVT.

The rearrangement uses TRBV5-6 and TRBJ2-5; TRBD2 matches at 11 bases. The V segment lost 3 bases and the J segment 4 bases; nucleotides outside the gene matches: 8. Germline values: CDR1 SGHDT, CDR2 YYEEEE. This CDR3 comprises 16 residues. Here the CDR3 reads CASSSGSGGAIETQYF. The CDR3 DNA sequence: TGTGCCAGCAGCTCGGGTAGCGGGGGGGCCATAGAGACCCAGTACTTC.

This chain links TRBV5-1 with TRBJ2-3; 11 bases map to TRBD2. V was pared by 1 base and J by 3 bases, with 4 bases of the junction left unmatched. The germline V gene encodes CDR1 SGHRS and CDR2 YFSETQ. This CDR3 contains 16 residues. The DNA of the CDR3 is TGCGCCAGCAGCTTGCCTAGCGGGGGGATTACAGATACGCAGTATTTT. As protein: CASSLPSGGITDTQYF.